The clone carrying this T cell receptor (beta chain) was recorded at least ten times. As yet, its antigen is unknown. This sample stems from a study of T cells in Graves' hyperthyroidism and ophthalmopathy. Study-wide results and caveats: By a 13 V-J model, ophthalmopathy was set apart from stable hyperthyroidism.

The CDR3 has 13 amino acids. Germline lookup yields CDR1 MNHEY and CDR2 SMNVEV (reference sequence). The germline V and J ends were trimmed by 10 bases and 3 bases, with 16 bases remaining between them. TCR beta CDR3 region amplification was performed from RNA transcripts. A first-round RT-PCR of the TCR CDR3 used the HTBI primer set. TCRdb passed the multiplex PCR reads through MiXCR, listing each CDR3 protein once. The repertoire has nearly 600,000 distinct CDR3 sequences, approximately 15% of them found once; the top ten carry 4.5% to 6%. The TCR was taken from a woman in her twenties or thirties with Graves' hyperthyroidism that later progressed to Graves' ophthalmopathy. Sequencing input: blood. V usage is TRBV27 and J usage is TRBJ2-7; no clear D. CDR3 nucleotides: TGTGCCACGCGACCCCTAGATTTCTACGAGCAGTACTTC. As protein: CATRPLDFYEQYF.